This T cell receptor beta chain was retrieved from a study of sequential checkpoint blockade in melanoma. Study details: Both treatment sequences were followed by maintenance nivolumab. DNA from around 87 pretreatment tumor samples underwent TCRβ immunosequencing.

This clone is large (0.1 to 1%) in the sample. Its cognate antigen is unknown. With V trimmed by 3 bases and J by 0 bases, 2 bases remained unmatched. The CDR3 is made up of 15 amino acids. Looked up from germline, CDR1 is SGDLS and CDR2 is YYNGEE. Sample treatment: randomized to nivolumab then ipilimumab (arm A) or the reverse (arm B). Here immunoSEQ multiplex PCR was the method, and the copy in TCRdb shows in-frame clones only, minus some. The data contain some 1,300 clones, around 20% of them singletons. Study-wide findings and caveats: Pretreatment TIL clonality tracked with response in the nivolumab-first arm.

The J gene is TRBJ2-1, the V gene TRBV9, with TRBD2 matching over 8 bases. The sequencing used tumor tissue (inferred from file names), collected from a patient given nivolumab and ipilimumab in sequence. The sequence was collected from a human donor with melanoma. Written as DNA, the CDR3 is TGTGCCAGCAGCGGCGCGGGGGGCTCCTACAATGAGCAGTTCTTC. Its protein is CASSGAGGSYNEQFF.